This entry describes one T cell receptor beta chain. Its antigen remains undetermined. The sample holds no much larger clone one base away, and base qualities are not on file. TCRbeta CDR3 regions were amplified from genomic DNA by means of the immunoSEQ Assay, a bias-controlled multiplex PCR. In the authors' own workflow: The number of nucleated cells in each sample was estimated by amplification of reference gene primers within the assay. To quantify the absolute abundance of each unique TCRbeta CDR3 rearrangement, sequence reads were collapsed and filtered. For each sample, productive Simpson clonality was calculated as the square root of Simpson's diversity index over productive rearrangements. TCRdb took this table from immuneACCESS and kept in-frame rearrangements with V and J called. Such tables lack part of the clones; where checked against another copy, unresolved V genes explain under half of the gap, and the rest is unexplained. The DNA was the basis for D and trimming; V, J and clone size are from that table. For this sample there are 110,000 or so clones; about 88% appear just once. The ten largest clones capture 8% to 8.5% of the sample.

This specimen belongs to a study of blood T cell repertoires in COVID-19 (dated by TCRdb to the early 2020s). With regard to the full study: Collaborator samples came from the United States, Italy and Spain and covered acute and convalescent phases of COVID-19. The material from the prospective study consisted of cDNA or gDNA derived from T cells, B-cell-depleted T cells, or PBMCs. Subjects who had been exposed to COVID-19, were actively infected with it, or had recovered from it provided the deeply sampled blood TCRbeta repertoires that made up the dataset. Sample metadata almost always included a de-identified subject ID, COVID-19 status, age in years and sex. The repertoires were released in a freely available public database intended as a resource for research on the immune response to SARS-CoV-2. HLA class I and class II types, where available, came from metadata supplied by the sample provider rather than from assay-based typing. The samples were drawn from the first 160 participants of the ongoing ImmuneRACE study and from 1,254 subjects provided by 6 global collaborators. What the study reported, not specific to this receptor: How much clinical and demographic metadata was included differed by source and by participant, and the metadata was provided uncurated.

A second Seattle source provided samples from volunteer blood donors who had recovered from COVID-19. Collaborating institutions collected whole blood in K2EDTA tubes following their own protocols. For TCRbeta analysis, collaborator samples were shipped as frozen whole blood, as isolated PBMCs, or as DNA extracted from either sample type. Trimming takes 6 bases from V and 5 bases from J, and the germline ends sit 13 bases apart. Via the germline V gene (reference sequence), CDR1 is PRHDT and CDR2 FYEKMQ. The CDR3 runs 13 amino acids, cysteine and phenylalanine included. Only the CDR3 portion is preserved as DNA: 39 bases, with reading frame beginning at the first base.

The TCR sequence derives from a woman aged 70-85 years who had recovered from COVID-19. The sequencing sample was made of peripheral blood. Recombination connected TRBV13 to TRBJ2-5, with no confident D gene call. CDR3 reads: CASRPRLSETQYF. The sequenced DNA: TGTGCCAGCAGGCCCCGACTTAGCGAGACCCAGTACTTC.